Described below is a single TCR beta chain sequence and its context. Its antigen is not known. This specimen belongs to a study of shared clonotypes between healthy human individuals. Study-level information: Two women and a few men aged 18 to 49 made up the donors.

Study processing details: Junction-only immunoSEQ data arrived without quality scores, meaning filtering differed. The data were produced by immunoSEQ multiplex PCR, yet TCRdb's version contains in-frame clones alone and is incomplete. V and J calls and clone size follow that table, whereas D and trimming were derived from the DNA. Here the sample spans about 2 million clones, just under 95% being singletons. Positive CCR7 selection of CD45RO-negative cells yielded the naive CD8 cells, and terminally differentiated effector memory CD45RA+ cells were excluded. Findings of the study overall: The low donor count limited represented genetic and exposure-history diversity.

The sequencing input was naive CD8+ T cells sorted from blood. The origin of this receptor is a man aged 18 to 35 in good health.

The CDR3 coding sequence is TGTGCCTGGACAGTCGTCGGCACCGGGGAGCTGTTTTTT. Translating gives CAWTVVGTGELFF. The chain couples TRBV30 to TRBJ2-2; unclear D gene. Trimming left V 4 bases short and J 4 bases short, with 10 bases between. This CDR3 is built from 13 residues. Per germline, CDR1 GTSNPN and CDR2 SVGIG (reference sequence).